A selection of T cell receptor beta chains follows, all from one sample in a study of blood T cell repertoires in COVID-19. The assay was immunoSEQ multiplex PCR, and TCRdb's table has in-frame clones only and misses some. The sample includes approximately 90,000 clones, approximately 86% seen only once; the top ten take 3.4%. Specimen: peripheral blood. Source of these receptors: a man aged 50 or older with acute or convalescent COVID-19. Each CDR3 is given with its conserved first and last residue. A D gene is named only where the DNA matches it firmly. Not all rows give a size; the values are once, few, many and, for expanded clones, a class.

d_call j_call clone_size v_call cdr3_nt cdr3_aa
TRBD2 TRBJ2-2 - TRBV12-5 TGTGCTAGTGGTTTAGCGGGGTCGAACACCGGGGAGCTGTTTTTT CASGLAGSNTGELFF
- TRBJ2-1 - TRBV30 TGTGCCTGGAGTGTAAGGGGCAGCTCCTACAATGAGCAGTTCTTC CAWSVRGSSYNEQFF
- TRBJ1-3 - TRBV4-3 TGCGCCAGCAGCCAAGATAAAGACAGCTCTGGAAACACCATATATTTT CASSQDKDSSGNTIYF
TRBD1 TRBJ2-7 once TRBV6-5 TGTGCCAGCAGTTCCGGACAGGGGGCGTACGAGCAGTACTTC CASSSGQGAYEQYF
TRBD1 TRBJ1-5 - TRBV2 TGTGCCAGCAGCGAGGGACAGGGTCGCAATCAGCCCCAGCATTTT CASSEGQGRNQPQHF
TRBD1 TRBJ1-2 - TRBV3-1/TRBV3-2 TGTGCCAGCAGCCATTCACAGGGGAACTATGGCTACACCTTC CASSHSQGNYGYTF
- TRBJ2-1 - TRBV20-1 TGCAGTGCTAATGAGGAGCCCTACAATGAGCAGTTCTTC CSANEEPYNEQFF
TRBD1 TRBJ2-1 - TRBV5-4 TGTGCCAGCAGCCCTCGGGACAGTATTGAGCAGTTCTTC CASSPRDSIEQFF
TRBD2 TRBJ2-4 - TRBV5-1 TGCGCCAGCAGCTTGGAAACTAGCGGGAGGGTGAATATGGCCAAAAACATTCAGTACTTC CASSLETSGRVNMAKNIQYF
TRBD1 TRBJ1-3 - TRBV3-1/TRBV3-2 TGTGCCAGCAGCCAAGAAGGAACAGGGGCTGGAAACACCATATATTTT CASSQEGTGAGNTIYF
- TRBJ1-1 - TRBV15 TGTGCCACCAGCAGAGATCTACCTGAAGCTTTCTTT CATSRDLPEAFF
- TRBJ2-3 - TRBV6-5 TGTGCCAGCAGGGGCACTAGCACAGATACGCAGTATTTT CASRGTSTDTQYF
- TRBJ2-2 - TRBV5-1 TGCGCCAGCAGCCCACGGACAGACGCCGGGGAGCTGTTTTTT CASSPRTDAGELFF
- TRBJ1-1 - TRBV28 TGTGCCAGCAGTCTATATAGTTCTGCTTTCTTT CASSLYSSAFF
TRBD1 TRBJ1-2 - TRBV10-1 TGCGCCAGCAGTGGAGGGACAGATAACTATGGCTACACCTTC CASSGGTDNYGYTF
TRBD1 TRBJ2-2 - TRBV11-2 TGTGCCAGCAGCGGACAGGGGAAGACCGGGGAGCTGTTTTTT CASSGQGKTGELFF
- TRBJ2-5 - TRBV7-2 TGTGCCAGCAGCCCCCATGGTGACAGCAAAGAGACCCAGTACTTC CASSPHGDSKETQYF
- TRBJ2-7 - TRBV2 TGTGCCAGCACCGACAGACCTCCTAAAGAGCAGTACTTC CASTDRPPKEQYF
- TRBJ2-5 - TRBV10-3 TGTGCCATCAGTGAAGGAGGCGGACAAGAGACCCAGTACTTC CAISEGGGQETQYF
- TRBJ2-2 - TRBV7-9 TGTGCCAGCAGTCAGGACACCGGGGAGCTGTTTTTT CASSQDTGELFF
TRBD2 TRBJ2-3 - TRBV4-3 TGCGCCAGCAGCCAAGAAGGGCTAGCGGGAGGGTGGGGCACAGATACGCAGTATTTT CASSQEGLAGGWGTDTQYF
- TRBJ2-2 - TRBV3-1/TRBV3-2 TGTGCCAGCAGCCAATTGACCACGACGGGATACGGGGAGCTGTTTTTT CASSQLTTTGYGELFF
- TRBJ2-3 - TRBV5-5 TGTGCCAGCAGCCTGGACCAGACAGATACGCAGTATTTT CASSLDQTDTQYF
- TRBJ1-4 once TRBV4-1 TGCGCCAGCAGCCAAGATCCCGGGACTAATGAAAAACTGTTTTTT CASSQDPGTNEKLFF
- TRBJ2-3 - TRBV5-4 TGTGCCAGCAGAAACAGGGGCACAGATACGCAGTATTTT CASRNRGTDTQYF
- TRBJ2-2 - TRBV7-2 TGTGCCAGCAGCTTAGTAGCGACAAAAAACACCGGGGAGCTGTTTTTT CASSLVATKNTGELFF
- TRBJ2-1 - TRBV24-1 TGTGCCACCAGAAGGTCTCAACTAGATAGTGAGCAGTTCTTC CATRRSQLDSEQFF
TRBD1 TRBJ1-1 - TRBV19 TGTGCCAGTAGCCCTGCCGGACAGGTGAACACTGAAGCTTTCTTT CASSPAGQVNTEAFF
TRBD2 TRBJ2-3 - TRBV19 TGTGCCAGTAGTATAGGAAGCGGGGATATGAAAGATACGCAGTATTTT CASSIGSGDMKDTQYF
TRBD1 TRBJ1-1 few TRBV5-1 TGCGCCAGCAGCCCGGACAGGGAAGGAGGTGAAGCTTTCTTT CASSPDREGGEAFF
- TRBJ2-1 few TRBV7-2 TGTGCCAGCAGCCGGGAAATCGCGGATGAGCAGTTCTTC CASSREIADEQFF
TRBD1 TRBJ2-4 - TRBV4-3 TGCGCCAGCAGCCAAGTACAGGGGGCAGGCTTC CASSQVQGAGF
- TRBJ1-2 - TRBV9 TGTGCCAGCAGCGTAGGTGAGGGGGGGCGATATGGCTACACCTTC CASSVGEGGRYGYTF
- TRBJ2-3 - TRBV30 TGTGCCTGCAATGGGGCAGGGGCCCTCCCAGATACGCAGTATTTT CACNGAGALPDTQYF
- TRBJ2-7 - TRBV5-5 TGTGCCAGCAGCTTTTATGCGGGAAGCTACGAGCAGTACTTC CASSFYAGSYEQYF
TRBD1 TRBJ2-1 - TRBV7-8 TGTGCCAGCAGCTTAGGGGACAGTGGCAATGAGCAGTTCTTC CASSLGDSGNEQFF
TRBD1 TRBJ1-1 - TRBV19 TGTGCCAGTAGTGCAGACGGACAGGGTGGCACTGAAGCTTTCTTT CASSADGQGGTEAFF
TRBD2 TRBJ2-2 - TRBV6-2/TRBV6-3 TGTGCCAGCAGTCGGAGGACTAGCCCCGGGGAGCTGTTTTTT CASSRRTSPGELFF
TRBD1 TRBJ2-6 - TRBV28 TGTGCCAGCAGTTCTCAACTGGGCAGGGGGTCCTCTGGGGCCAACGTCCTGACTTTC CASSSQLGRGSSGANVLTF
- TRBJ2-7 - TRBV5-1 TGCGCCAGCAGCTTGGAACAGCTCGCCTACGAGCAGTACTTC CASSLEQLAYEQYF
TRBD2 TRBJ2-1 - TRBV4-3 TGCGCCAGCAGCCAAGGTAGCGGGAGTCTCAATGAGCAGTTCTTC CASSQGSGSLNEQFF
TRBD1 TRBJ1-5 - TRBV19 TGTGCCAGTAGTGGTTCACAGGGGACTCAGCCCCAGCATTTT CASSGSQGTQPQHF
- TRBJ2-2 - TRBV12-5 TGTGCTAGTGGTTTGACGGAGGCCGGGGAGCTGTTTTTT CASGLTEAGELFF
- TRBJ2-5 - TRBV3-1/TRBV3-2 TGTGCCAGCAGCCCTGGGACTTGGCAAGAGACCCAGTACTTC CASSPGTWQETQYF
- TRBJ1-5 few TRBV5-6 TGTGCCAGCAGCGCAGGGACTTTTCAGCCCCAGCATTTT CASSAGTFQPQHF
- TRBJ2-2 - TRBV5-1 TGCGCCAGCAGCTTGTCCAGGGGTCTCTCCGGGGAGCTGTTTTTT CASSLSRGLSGELFF
- TRBJ2-3 - TRBV24-1 TGTGCCACCAGTGATGATATTTTACTTACGCAGTATTTT CATSDDILLTQYF
- TRBJ2-5 - TRBV20-1 TGCAGTGCTATTGGGGGGGAGACCCAGTACTTC CSAIGGETQYF
TRBD2 TRBJ2-7 - TRBV9 TGTGCCAGCAGCCCGACTAGCGGATTTACCTACGAGCAGTACTTC CASSPTSGFTYEQYF
- TRBJ2-5 - TRBV25-1 TGTGCCAGCAGTGATGGTATGAACTCAGGAGGGGAGACCCAGTACTTC CASSDGMNSGGETQYF
TRBD2 TRBJ2-2 - TRBV19 TGTGCCAGTAGTACCCAGAAAGCGGGAGGGCCTGGGGAGCTGTTTTTT CASSTQKAGGPGELFF
- TRBJ1-1 - TRBV6-5 TGTGCCAGCAGCCCCGGGGGAATCGGGACTGAAGCTTTCTTT CASSPGGIGTEAFF
- TRBJ1-4 once TRBV30 TGTGCCTGGGAAGGGGGGGGAAGTGAAAAACTGTTTTTT CAWEGGGSEKLFF
- TRBJ1-2 - TRBV5-1 TGCGCCAGCAGCGTTCGAGATACCAATGGCTACACCTTC CASSVRDTNGYTF
- TRBJ1-1 few TRBV6-5 TGTGCCAGCAGTTACCTGGTGGCCAGTCAGAACACTGAAGCTTTCTTT CASSYLVASQNTEAFF